This TCR beta chain appears in the sequencing data of a study of regulatory T cells in long-lasting Graves disease. Study results and limitations: Persistent Graves' patients had lower TCR diversity than newly diagnosed ones.

This clonotype was recorded at least ten times. No antigen is known for it. TCR beta libraries were built with iRepertoire HTBI primers and Arm-PCR of CDR3 regions. TCRdb re-called the multiplex PCR reads through MiXCR, storing one row per CDR3 protein. Of around 320,000 distinct CDR3 sequences listed, 15% to 20% are singletons. Regarding time point: newly diagnosed GD, antithyroid drugs for less than 3 months. PBMCs provided the RNA from which the TCR library was made. The data were also submitted as part of a second study, on T cells in Graves' hyperthyroidism and ophthalmopathy. That paper adds: The hyperthyroidism was newly diagnosed and had lasted under 2 months; the patients were aged 18 to 65. Patients were excluded because of uncontrolled infection, other autoimmune disease, pregnancy or lactation.

This sequence was found in a middle-aged man with Graves disease. The sequenced sample was peripheral blood mononuclear cells (PBMCs), obtained at new diagnosis, from a patient treated with antithyroid drugs.

CDR3 region: CSASGSREGAPHSTQYF. DNA for the CDR3: TGCAGTGCTAGTGGCTCCCGTGAGGGGGCCCCCCACAGTACGCAGTATTTT. The chain employs TRBV20-1 and TRBJ2-3; 7 nucleotides align to TRBD1. Looked up from germline, CDR1 is DFQATT and CDR2 is SNEGSKA (reference sequence). With V trimmed by 3 bases and J by 8 bases, 20 bases remained unmatched. The length of the CDR3 is 17 residues.